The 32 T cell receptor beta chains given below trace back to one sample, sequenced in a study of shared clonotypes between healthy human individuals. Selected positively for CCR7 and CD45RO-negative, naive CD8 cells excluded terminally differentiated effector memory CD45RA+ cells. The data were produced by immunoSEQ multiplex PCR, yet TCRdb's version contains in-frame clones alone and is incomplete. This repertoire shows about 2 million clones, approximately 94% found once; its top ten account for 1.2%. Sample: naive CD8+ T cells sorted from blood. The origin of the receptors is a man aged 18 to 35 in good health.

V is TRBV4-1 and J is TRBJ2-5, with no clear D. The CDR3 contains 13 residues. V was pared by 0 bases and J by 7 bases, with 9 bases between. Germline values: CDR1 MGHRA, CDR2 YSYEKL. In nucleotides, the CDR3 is TGCGCCAGCAGCCAAGACTTCGTTGGGACCCAGTACTTC. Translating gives CASSQDFVGTQYF.

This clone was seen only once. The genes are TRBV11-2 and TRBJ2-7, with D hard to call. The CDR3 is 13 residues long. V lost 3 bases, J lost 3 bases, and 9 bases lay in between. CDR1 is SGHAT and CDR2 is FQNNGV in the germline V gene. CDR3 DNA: TGTGCCAGCAGCTTTGCAGAAATCTACGAGCAGTACTTC. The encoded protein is CASSFAEIYEQYF.

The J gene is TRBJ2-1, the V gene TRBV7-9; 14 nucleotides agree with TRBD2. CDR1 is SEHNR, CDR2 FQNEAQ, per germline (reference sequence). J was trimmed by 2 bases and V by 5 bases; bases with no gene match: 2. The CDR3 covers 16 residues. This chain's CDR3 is CASSRLAGGPYNEQFF. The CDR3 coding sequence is TGTGCCAGCAGCCGACTAGCGGGAGGGCCCTACAATGAGCAGTTCTTC.

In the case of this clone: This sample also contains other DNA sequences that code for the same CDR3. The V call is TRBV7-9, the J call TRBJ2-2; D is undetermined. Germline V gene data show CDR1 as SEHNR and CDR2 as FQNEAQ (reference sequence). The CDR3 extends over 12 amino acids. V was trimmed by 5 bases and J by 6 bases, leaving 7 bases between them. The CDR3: CASSPVPGELFF. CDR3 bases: TGTGCCAGCAGCCCGGTACCCGGGGAGCTGTTTTTT.

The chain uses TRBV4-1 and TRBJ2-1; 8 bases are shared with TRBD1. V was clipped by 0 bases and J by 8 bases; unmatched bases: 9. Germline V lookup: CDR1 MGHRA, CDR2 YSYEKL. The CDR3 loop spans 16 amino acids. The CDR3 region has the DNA TGCGCCAGCAGCCAAGAAGCGCAGGGGGCTTTCCATGAGCAGTTCTTC. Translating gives CASSQEAQGAFHEQFF.

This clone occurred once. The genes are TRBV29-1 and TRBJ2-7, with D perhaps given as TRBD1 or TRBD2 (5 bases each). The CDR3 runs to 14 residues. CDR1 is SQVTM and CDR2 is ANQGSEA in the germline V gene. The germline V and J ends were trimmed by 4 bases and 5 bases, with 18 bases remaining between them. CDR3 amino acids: CSVAGRDHSNEQYF. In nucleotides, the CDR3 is TGCAGCGTTGCCGGCAGGGACCACTCTAACGAGCAGTACTTC.

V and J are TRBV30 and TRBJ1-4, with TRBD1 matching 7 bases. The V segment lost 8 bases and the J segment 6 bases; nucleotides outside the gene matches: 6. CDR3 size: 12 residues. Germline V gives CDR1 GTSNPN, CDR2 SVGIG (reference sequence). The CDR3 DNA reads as TGTGCCCGGGACAGTGGGGATGAAAAACTGTTTTTT. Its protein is CARDSGDEKLFF.

In DNA, the CDR3 is TGTGCCTGGAGTTGGGGAGGGGGCACAGATACGCAGTATTTT. It encodes CAWSWGGGTDTQYF. The chain recombines TRBV30 with TRBJ2-3; the match to TRBD2 covers 7 bases. The J segment lost 1 base and the V segment lost 2 bases, leaving 3 bases of the junction unmatched. The CDR3 loop spans 14 amino acids. Germline V gene data show CDR1 as GTSNPN and CDR2 as SVGIG (reference sequence).

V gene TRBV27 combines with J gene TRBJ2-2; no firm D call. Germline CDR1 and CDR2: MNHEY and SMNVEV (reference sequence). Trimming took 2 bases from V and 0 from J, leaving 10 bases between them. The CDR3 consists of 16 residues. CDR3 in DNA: TGTGCCAGCAGTTTACTTACAGAGACGAACACCGGGGAGCTGTTTTTT. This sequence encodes CASSLLTETNTGELFF.

The CDR3 DNA is TGTGCCAGCAGTTACAACCCGGGACAGGGAGAGCAGTTCTTC. This codes for CASSYNPGQGEQFF. The chain couples TRBV6-6 to TRBJ2-1; 9 bases agree with TRBD1. The CDR3 contains 14 residues. Looked up from germline, CDR1 is MNHNY and CDR2 is SVGAGI (reference sequence). After removal of 2 bases from V and 10 bases from J, the junction contained 6 bases not matched to a gene.

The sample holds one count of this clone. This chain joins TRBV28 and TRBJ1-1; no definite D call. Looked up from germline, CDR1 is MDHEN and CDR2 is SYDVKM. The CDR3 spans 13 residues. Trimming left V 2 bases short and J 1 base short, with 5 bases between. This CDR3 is CASSLDGNTEAFF. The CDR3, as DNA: TGTGCCAGCAGTTTAGATGGGAACACTGAAGCTTTCTTT.

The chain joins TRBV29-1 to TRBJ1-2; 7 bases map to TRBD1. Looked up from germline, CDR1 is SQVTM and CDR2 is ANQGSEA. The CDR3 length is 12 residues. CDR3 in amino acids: CAETGSNYGYTF. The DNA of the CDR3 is TGCGCCGAGACAGGGTCCAACTATGGCTACACCTTC.

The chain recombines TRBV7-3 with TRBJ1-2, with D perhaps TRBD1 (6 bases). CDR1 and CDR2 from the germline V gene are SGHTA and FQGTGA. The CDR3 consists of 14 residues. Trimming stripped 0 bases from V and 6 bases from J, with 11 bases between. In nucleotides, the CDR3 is TGTGCCAGCAGCTTAACAGGGGGGATTGATGGCTACACCTTC. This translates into CASSLTGGIDGYTF.

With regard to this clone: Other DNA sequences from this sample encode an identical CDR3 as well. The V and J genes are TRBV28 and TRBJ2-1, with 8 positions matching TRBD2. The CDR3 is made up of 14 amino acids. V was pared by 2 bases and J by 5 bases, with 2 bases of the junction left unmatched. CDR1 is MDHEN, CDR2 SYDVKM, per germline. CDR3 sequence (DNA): TGTGCCAGCAGTTTAGCGGGGGGACACAATGAGCAGTTCTTC. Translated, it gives CASSLAGGHNEQFF.

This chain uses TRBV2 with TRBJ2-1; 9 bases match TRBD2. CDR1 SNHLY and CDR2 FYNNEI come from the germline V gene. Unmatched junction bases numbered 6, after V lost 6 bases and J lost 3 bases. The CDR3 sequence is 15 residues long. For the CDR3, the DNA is TGTGCCAGCAGCCGGCTAGCGGGGATCTACAATGAGCAGTTCTTC. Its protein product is CASSRLAGIYNEQFF.

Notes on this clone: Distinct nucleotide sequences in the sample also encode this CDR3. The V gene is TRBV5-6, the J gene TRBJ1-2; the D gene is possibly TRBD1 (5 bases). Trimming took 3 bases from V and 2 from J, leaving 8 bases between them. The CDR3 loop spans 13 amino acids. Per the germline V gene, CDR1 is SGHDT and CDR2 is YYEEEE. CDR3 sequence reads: CASSYQGNYGYTF. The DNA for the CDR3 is TGTGCCAGCAGCTATCAGGGAAACTATGGCTACACCTTC.

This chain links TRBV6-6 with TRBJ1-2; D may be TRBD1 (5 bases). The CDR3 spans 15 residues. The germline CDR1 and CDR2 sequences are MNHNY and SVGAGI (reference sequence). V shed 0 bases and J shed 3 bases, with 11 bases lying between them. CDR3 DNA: TGTGCCAGCAGTTACTCGAGCTGGGACTACTATGGCTACACCTTC. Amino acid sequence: CASSYSSWDYYGYTF.

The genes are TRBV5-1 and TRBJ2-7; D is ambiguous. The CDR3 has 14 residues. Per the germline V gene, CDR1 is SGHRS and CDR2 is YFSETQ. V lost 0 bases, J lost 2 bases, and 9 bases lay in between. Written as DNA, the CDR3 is TGCGCCAGCAGCTTGGGGTCCAGCACCTACGAGCAGTACTTC. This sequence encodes CASSLGSSTYEQYF.

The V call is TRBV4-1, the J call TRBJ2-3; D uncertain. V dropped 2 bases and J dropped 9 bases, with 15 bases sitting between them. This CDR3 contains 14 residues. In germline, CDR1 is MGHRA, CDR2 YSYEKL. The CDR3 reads CASSQRALAETQYF. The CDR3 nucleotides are TGCGCCAGCAGCCAAAGGGCGCTGGCTGAAACGCAGTATTTT.

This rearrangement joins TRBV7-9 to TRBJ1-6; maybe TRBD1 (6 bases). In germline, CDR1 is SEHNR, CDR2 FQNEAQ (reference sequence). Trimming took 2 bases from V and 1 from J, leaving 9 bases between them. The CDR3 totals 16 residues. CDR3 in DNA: TGTGCCAGCAGCTTACAGGGGAAGTCCTATAATTCACCCCTCCACTTT. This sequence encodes CASSLQGKSYNSPLHF.

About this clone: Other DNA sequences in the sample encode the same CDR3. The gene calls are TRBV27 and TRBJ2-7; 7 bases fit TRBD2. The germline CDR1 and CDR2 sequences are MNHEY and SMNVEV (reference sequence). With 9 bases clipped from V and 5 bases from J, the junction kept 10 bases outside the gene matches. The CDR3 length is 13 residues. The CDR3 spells CASSYLAGDEQYF. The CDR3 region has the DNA TGTGCCAGTTCTTATTTAGCGGGTGACGAGCAGTACTTC.

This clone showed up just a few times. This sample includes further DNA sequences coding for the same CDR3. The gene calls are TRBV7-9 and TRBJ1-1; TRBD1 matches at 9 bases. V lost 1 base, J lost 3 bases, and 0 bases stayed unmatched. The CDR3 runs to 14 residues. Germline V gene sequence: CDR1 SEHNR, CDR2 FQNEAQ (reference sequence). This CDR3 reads CASSLGQGDTEAFF. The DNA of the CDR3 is TGTGCCAGCAGCTTAGGACAGGGGGACACTGAAGCTTTCTTT.

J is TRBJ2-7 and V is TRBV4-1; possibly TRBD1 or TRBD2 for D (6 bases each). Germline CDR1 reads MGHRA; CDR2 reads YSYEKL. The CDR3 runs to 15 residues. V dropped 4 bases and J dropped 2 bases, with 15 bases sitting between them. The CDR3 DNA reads TGCGCCAGCAGCCTCAGGGGTGGAGGGGCCTACGAGCAGTACTTC. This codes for CASSLRGGGAYEQYF.

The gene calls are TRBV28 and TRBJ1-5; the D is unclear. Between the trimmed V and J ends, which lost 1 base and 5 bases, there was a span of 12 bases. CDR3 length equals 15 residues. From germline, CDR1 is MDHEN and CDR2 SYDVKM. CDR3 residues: CASSLYSEVDQPQHF. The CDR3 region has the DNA TGTGCCAGCAGTTTATATTCGGAGGTAGATCAGCCCCAGCATTTT.

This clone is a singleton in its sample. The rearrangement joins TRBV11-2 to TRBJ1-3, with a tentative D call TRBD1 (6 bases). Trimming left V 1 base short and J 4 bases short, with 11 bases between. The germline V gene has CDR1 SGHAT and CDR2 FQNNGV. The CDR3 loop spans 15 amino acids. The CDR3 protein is CASSLVGRGGNTIYF. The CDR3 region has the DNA TGTGCCAGCAGCTTAGTCGGCAGGGGAGGAAACACCATATATTTT.

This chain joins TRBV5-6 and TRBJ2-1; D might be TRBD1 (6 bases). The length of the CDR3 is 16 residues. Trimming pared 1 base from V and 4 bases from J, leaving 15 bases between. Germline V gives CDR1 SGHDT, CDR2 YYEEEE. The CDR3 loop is CASSLSSGTPYNEQFF. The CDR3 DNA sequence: TGTGCCAGCAGCTTGTCGTCCGGGACACCGTACAATGAGCAGTTCTTC.

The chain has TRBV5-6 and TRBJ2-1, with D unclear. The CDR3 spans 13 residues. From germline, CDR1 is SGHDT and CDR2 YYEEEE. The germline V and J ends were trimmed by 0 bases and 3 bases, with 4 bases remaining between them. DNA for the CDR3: TGTGCCAGCAGCTTGGCGGACTACAATGAGCAGTTCTTC. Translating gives CASSLADYNEQFF.

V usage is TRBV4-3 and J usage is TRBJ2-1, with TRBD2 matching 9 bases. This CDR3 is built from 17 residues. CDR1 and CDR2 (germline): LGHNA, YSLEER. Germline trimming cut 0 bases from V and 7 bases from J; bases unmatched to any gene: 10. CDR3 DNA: TGCGCCAGCAGCCAAGATTCTTCCATAGCGGGAGCGAATGAGCAGTTCTTC. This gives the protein CASSQDSSIAGANEQFF.

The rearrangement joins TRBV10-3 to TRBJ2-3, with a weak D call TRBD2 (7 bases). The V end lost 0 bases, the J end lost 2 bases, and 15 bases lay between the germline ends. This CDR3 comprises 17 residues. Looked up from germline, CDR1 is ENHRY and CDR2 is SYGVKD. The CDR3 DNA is TGTGCCATCAGTGAGTCGACGGGGGGCGAATCCACAGATACGCAGTATTTT. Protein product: CAISESTGGESTDTQYF.

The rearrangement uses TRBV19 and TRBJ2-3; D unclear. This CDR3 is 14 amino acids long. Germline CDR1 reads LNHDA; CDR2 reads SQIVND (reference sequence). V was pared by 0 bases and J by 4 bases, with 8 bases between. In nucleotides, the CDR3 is TGTGCCAGTAGTATAGATGGTTCGGCAGATACGCAGTATTTT. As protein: CASSIDGSADTQYF.

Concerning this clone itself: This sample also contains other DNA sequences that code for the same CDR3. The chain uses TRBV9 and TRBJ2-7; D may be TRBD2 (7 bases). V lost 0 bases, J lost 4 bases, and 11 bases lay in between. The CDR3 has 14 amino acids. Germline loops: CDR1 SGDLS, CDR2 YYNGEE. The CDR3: CASSVGGGTYEQYF. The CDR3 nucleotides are TGTGCCAGCAGCGTAGGCGGGGGCACGTACGAGCAGTACTTC. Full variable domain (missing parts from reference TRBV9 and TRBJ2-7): DSGVTQTPKHLITATGQRVTLRCSPRSGDLSVYWYQQSLDQGLQFLIQYYNGEERAKGNILERFSAQQFPDLHSELNLSSLELGDSALYFCASSVGGGTYEQYFGPGTRLTVT.

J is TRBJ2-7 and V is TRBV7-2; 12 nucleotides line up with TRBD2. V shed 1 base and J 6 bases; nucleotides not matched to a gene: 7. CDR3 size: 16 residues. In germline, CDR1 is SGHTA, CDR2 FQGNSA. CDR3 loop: CASSLGLAGAGFEQYF. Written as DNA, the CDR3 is TGTGCCAGCAGCTTAGGACTAGCGGGGGCCGGGTTCGAGCAGTACTTC.